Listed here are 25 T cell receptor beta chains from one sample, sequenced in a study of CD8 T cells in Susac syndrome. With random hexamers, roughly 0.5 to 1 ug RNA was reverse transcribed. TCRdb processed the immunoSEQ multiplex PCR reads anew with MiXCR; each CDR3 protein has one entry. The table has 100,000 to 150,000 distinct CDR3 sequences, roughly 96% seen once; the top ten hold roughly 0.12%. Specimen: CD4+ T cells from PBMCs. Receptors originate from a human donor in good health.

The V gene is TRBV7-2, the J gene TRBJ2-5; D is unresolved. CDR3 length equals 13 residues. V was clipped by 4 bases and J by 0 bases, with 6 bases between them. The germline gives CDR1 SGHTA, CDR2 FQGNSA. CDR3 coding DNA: TGTGCCAGCAGCTGGCCGTACCAAGAGACCCAGTACTTC. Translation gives CASSWPYQETQYF.

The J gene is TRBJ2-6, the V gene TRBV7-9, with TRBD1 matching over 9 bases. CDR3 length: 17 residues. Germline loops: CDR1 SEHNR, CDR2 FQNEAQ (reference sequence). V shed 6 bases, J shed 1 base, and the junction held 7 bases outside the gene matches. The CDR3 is CASSPGTGSSGANVLTF. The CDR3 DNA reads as TGTGCCAGCAGTCCTGGGACAGGGTCGTCTGGGGCCAACGTCCTGACTTTC.

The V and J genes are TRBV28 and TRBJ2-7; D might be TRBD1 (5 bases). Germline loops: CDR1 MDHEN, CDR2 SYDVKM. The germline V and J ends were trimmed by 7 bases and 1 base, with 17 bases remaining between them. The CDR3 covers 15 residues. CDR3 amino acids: CASKSYRLMSYEQYF. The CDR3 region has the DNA TGTGCCAGCAAATCTTACAGGTTGATGTCCTACGAGCAGTACTTC.

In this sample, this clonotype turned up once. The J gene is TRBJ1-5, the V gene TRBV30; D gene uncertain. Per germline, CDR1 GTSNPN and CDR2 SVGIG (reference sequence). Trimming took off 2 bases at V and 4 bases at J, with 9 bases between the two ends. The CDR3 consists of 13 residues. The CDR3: CAWSRRANQPQHF. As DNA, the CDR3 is TGTGCCTGGAGTCGGCGGGCTAATCAGCCCCAGCATTTT.

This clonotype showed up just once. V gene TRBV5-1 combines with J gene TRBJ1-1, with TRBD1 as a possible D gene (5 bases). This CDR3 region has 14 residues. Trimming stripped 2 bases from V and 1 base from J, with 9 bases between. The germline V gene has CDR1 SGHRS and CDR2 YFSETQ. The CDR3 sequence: CASSFSTENTEAFF. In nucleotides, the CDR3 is TGCGCCAGCAGCTTCTCGACAGAGAACACTGAAGCTTTCTTT.

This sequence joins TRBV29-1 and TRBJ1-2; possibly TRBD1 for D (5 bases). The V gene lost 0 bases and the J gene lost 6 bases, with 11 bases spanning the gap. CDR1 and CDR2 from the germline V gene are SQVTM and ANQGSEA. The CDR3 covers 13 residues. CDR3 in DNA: TGCAGCGTTGAAGATCCAGGGAGAAATGGCTACACCTTC. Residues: CSVEDPGRNGYTF.

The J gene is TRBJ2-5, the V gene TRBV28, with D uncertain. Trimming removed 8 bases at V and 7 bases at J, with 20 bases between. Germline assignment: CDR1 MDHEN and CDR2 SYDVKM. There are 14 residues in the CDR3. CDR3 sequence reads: CASCPSGPVGTQYF. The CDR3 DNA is TGTGCCAGCTGCCCTTCGGGCCCGGTGGGGACCCAGTACTTC.

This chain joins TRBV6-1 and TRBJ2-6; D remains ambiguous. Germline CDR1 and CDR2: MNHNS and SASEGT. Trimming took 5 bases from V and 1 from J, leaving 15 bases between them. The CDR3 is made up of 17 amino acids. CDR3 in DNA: TGTGCCAGCAGTCTCCCACCGGGTGGATCTGGGGCCAACGTCCTGACTTTC. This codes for CASSLPPGGSGANVLTF.

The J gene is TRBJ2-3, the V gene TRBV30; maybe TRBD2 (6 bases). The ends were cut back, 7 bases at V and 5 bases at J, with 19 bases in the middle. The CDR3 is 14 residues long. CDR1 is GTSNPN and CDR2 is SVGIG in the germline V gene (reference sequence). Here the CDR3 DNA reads TGTGCCTCAAGGTTGTGGGGGAGGAAAGATACGCAGTATTTT. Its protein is CASRLWGRKDTQYF.

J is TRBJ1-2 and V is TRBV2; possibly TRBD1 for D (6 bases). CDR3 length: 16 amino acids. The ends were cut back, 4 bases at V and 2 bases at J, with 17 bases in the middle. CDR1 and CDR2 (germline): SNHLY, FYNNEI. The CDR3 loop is CASSALKGRGNYGYTF. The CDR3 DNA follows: TGTGCCAGCAGTGCTCTCAAGGGCAGGGGCAACTATGGCTACACCTTC.

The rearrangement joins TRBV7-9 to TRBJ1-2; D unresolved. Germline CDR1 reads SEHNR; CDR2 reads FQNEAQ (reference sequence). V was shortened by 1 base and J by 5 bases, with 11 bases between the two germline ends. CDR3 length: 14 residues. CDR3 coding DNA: TGTGCCAGCAGCTTAGTTGGTCAGGAGTATGGCTACACCTTC. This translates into CASSLVGQEYGYTF. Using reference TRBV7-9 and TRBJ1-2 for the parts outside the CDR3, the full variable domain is DTGVSQNPRHKITKRGQNVTFRCDPISEHNRLYWYRQTLGQGPEFLTYFQNEAQLEKSRLLSDRFSAERPKGSFSTLEIQRTEQGDSAMYLCASSLVGQEYGYTFGSGTRLTVV.

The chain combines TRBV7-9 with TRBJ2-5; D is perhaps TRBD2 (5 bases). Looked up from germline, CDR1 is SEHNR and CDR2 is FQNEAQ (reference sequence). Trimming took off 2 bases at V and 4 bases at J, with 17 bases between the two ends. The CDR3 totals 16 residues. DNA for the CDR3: TGTGCCAGCAGCTTAAGCCTGATGAGCGGTGCAGAGACCCAGTACTTC. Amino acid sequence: CASSLSLMSGAETQYF.

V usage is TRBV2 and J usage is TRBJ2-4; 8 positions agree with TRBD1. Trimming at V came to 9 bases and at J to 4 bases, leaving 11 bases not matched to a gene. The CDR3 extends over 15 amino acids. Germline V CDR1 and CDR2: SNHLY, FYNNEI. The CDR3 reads CASNAPGTGKNIQYF. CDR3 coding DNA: TGTGCCAGTAATGCCCCCGGGACAGGAAAAAACATTCAGTACTTC.

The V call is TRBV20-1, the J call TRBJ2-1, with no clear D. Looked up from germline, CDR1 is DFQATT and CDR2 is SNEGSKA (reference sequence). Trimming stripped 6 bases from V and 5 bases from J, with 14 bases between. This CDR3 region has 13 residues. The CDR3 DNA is TGCAGTGCCGCACCCGGCGGTGACAATGAGCAGTTCTTC. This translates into CSAAPGGDNEQFF.

CDR3 sequence (DNA): TGTGCCAGCAGTTACCTTCTTCTAGCAGGGGAAAAACTGTTTTTT. This sequence encodes CASSYLLLAGEKLFF. This chain connects TRBV28 to TRBJ1-4; tentative D call: TRBD1 (5 bases). The V gene lost 4 bases and the J gene lost 8 bases, with 17 bases spanning the gap. The CDR3 covers 15 residues. Germline assignment: CDR1 MDHEN and CDR2 SYDVKM.

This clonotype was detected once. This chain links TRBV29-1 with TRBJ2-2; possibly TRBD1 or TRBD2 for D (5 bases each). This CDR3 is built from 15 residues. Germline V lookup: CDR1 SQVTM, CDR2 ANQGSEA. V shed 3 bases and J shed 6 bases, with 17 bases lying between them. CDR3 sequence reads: CSVESTFGGPGELFF. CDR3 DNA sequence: TGCAGCGTTGAGTCCACCTTTGGGGGACCCGGGGAGCTGTTTTTT.

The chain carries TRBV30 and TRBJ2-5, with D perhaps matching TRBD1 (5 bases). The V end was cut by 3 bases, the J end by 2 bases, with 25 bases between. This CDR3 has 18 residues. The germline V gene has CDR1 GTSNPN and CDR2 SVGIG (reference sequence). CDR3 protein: CAWRRGSQSPYSQETQYF. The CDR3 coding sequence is TGTGCCTGGAGAAGGGGCAGTCAATCACCGTACTCACAAGAGACCCAGTACTTC.

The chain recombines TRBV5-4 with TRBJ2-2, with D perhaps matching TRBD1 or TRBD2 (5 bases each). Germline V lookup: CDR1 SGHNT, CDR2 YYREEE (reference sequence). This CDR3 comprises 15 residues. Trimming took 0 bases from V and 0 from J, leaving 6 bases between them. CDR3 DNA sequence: TGTGCCAGCAGCTTGGGGGGGTCGAACACCGGGGAGCTGTTTTTT. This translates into CASSLGGSNTGELFF.

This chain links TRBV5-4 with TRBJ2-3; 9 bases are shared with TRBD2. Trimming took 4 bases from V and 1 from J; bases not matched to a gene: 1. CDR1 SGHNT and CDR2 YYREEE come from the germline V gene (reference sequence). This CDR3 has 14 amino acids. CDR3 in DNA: TGTGCCAGCAGCGAGCGGGGGGGCACAGATACGCAGTATTTT. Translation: CASSERGGTDTQYF.

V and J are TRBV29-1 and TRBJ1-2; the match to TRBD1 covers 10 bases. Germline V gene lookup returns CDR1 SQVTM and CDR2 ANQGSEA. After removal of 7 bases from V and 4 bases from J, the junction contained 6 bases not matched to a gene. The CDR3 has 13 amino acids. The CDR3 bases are TGCAGCGCTCGACAGGGGGCCGGCTATGGCTACACCTTC. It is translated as CSARQGAGYGYTF.

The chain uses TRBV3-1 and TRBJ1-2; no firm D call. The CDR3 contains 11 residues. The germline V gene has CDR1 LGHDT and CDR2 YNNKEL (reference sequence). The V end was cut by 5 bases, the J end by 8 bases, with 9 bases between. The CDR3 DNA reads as TGTGCCAGCAGCTCCCTCGGGGGCTACACCTTC. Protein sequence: CASSSLGGYTF.

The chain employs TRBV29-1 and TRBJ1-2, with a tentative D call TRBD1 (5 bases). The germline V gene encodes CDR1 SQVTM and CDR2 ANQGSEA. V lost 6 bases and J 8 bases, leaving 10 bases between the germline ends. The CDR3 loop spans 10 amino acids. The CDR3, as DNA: TGCAGCGTCGGGGGAAACGGCTACACCTTC. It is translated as CSVGGNGYTF. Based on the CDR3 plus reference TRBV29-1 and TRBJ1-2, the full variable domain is SAVISQKPSRDICQRGTSLTIQCQVDSQVTMMFWYRQQPGQSLTLIATANQGSEATYESGFVIDKFPISRPNLTFSTLTVSNMSPEDSSIYLCSVGGNGYTFGSGTRLTVV.

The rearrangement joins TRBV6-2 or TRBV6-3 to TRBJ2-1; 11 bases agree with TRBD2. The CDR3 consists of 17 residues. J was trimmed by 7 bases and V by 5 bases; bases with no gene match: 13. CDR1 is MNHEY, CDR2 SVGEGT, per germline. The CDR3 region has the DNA TGTGCCAGCAGTGCGGGGTTACTAGCGGGAGCTCGGAATGAGCAGTTCTTC. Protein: CASSAGLLAGARNEQFF.

CDR3 bases: TGTGCCAGCAGTCCCCTGGGGGGAGGAAAATACGAGCAGTACTTC. This translates into CASSPLGGGKYEQYF. The chain couples TRBV28 to TRBJ2-7; maybe TRBD2 (6 bases). The CDR3 is 15 amino acids. Germline V gene data show CDR1 as MDHEN and CDR2 as SYDVKM. V was clipped by 5 bases and J by 4 bases, with 18 bases between them.

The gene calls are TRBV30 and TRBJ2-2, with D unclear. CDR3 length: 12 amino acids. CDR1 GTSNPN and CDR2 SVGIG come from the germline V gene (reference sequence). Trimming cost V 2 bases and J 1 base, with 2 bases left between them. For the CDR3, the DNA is TGTGCCTGGAGTTGGAACACCGGGGAGCTGTTTTTT. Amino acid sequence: CAWSWNTGELFF.